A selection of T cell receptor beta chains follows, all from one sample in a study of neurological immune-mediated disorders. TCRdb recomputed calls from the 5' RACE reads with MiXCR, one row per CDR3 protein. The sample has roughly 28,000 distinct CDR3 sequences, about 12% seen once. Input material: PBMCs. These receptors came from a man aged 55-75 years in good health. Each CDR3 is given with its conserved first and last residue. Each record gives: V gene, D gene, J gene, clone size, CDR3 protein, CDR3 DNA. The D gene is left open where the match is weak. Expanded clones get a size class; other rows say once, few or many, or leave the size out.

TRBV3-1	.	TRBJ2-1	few	CASSQEGAYNEQFF	TGTGCCAGCAGCCAAGAAGGCGCCTACAATGAGCAGTTCTTC
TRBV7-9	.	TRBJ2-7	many	CASSLRDHSYEQYF	TGTGCCAGCAGCTTACGCGACCACTCCTACGAGCAGTACTTC
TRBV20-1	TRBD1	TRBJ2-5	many	CSAGTVKETQYF	TGCAGTGCTGGGACAGTCAAAGAGACCCAGTACTTC
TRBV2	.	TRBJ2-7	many	CASSDSRFDEQYF	TGTGCCAGCAGTGATTCACGCTTCGACGAGCAGTACTTC
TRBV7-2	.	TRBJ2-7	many	CASSFGRSYEQYF	TGTGCCAGCAGCTTCGGGCGGTCCTACGAGCAGTACTTC
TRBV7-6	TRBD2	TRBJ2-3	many	CASSSPGIAGGPTDTQYF	TGTGCCAGCAGCTCACCTGGGATAGCGGGAGGGCCGACAGATACGCAGTATTTT
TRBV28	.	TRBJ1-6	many	CASSLQLLSPLHF	TGTGCCAGCAGTTTGCAGCTTTTATCACCCCTCCACTTT
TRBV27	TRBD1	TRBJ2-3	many	CASRPPPDREVTDTQYF	TGTGCCAGCAGGCCTCCTCCGGACAGGGAGGTTACAGATACGCAGTATTTT
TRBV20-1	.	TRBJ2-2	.	CSARCLLTGELFF	TGCAGTGCTAGATGTCTGCTCACCGGTGAGCTGTTTTTT
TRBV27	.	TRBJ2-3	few	CASSAMGATADTQYF	TGTGCCAGCAGTGCGATGGGGGCGACGGCAGATACGCAGTATTTT
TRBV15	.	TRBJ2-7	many	CATSPTESYEQYF	TGTGCCACTTCTCCTACGGAATCCTACGAGCAGTACTTC
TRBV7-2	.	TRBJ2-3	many	CASSLVDTDTQYF	TGTGCCAGCAGCTTAGTTGACACAGATACGCAGTATTTT
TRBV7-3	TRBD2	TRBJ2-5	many	CASSSGLAGEETQYF	TGTGCCAGCAGCTCGGGACTGGCGGGGGAAGAGACCCAGTACTTC
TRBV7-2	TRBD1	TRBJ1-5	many	CASSLAGTVNQPQHF	TGTGCCAGCAGCTTAGCCGGGACAGTTAATCAGCCCCAGCATTTT
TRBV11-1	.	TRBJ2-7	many	CASSPGPYEQYF	TGTGCCAGCAGCCCAGGGCCCTACGAGCAGTACTTC
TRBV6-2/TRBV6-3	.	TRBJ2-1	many	CASSYSTGPSYNEQFF	TGTGCCAGCAGTTACTCAACGGGCCCCTCCTACAATGAGCAGTTCTTC
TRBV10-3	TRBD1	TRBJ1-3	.	CAIKGQGLGNTIYF	TGTGCCATCAAGGGACAGGGACTTGGAAACACCATATATTTT
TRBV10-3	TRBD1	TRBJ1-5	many	CAIRSDREHQPQHF	TGTGCCATCAGGAGCGACAGGGAACATCAGCCCCAGCATTTT
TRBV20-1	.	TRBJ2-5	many	CSTIQGNQETQYF	TGCAGTACAATTCAGGGAAACCAAGAGACCCAGTACTTC
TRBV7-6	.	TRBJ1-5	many	CASSLEPGDRLGRPQHF	TGTGCCAGCAGCTTAGAGCCAGGGGATCGTTTGGGGCGGCCCCAGCATTTT
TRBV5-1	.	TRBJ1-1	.	CTSARQEDTEAFF	TGCACCAGCGCCCGACAGGAGGACACTGAAGCTTTCTTT
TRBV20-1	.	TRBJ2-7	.	CSARDSSGANVLTFGAEQYF	.
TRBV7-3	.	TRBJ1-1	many	CASSLLGQGRPFF	TGTGCCAGCAGCTTATTAGGGCAGGGGAGACCTTTCTTT
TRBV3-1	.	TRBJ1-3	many	CASSRGVDTIYF	TGTGCCAGCAGCCGGGGAGTGGACACCATATATTTT
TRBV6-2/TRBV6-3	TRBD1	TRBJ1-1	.	CASSWTGTSNTEALF	TGTGCCAGCAGTTGGACAGGGACGTCGAACACTGAAGCTCTCTTT
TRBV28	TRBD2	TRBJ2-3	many	CASSLPSGSPTQYF	TGTGCCAGCAGTTTACCTAGCGGGTCCCCTACGCAGTATTTT
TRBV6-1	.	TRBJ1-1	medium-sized	CASRDEGRGSTEAFF	TGTGCCAGCAGGGACGAAGGGAGGGGTTCCACTGAAGCTTTCTTT
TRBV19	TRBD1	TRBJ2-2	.	CASTRDRGATGELFF	TGTGCCAGTACCCGGGACAGGGGCGCCACCGGGGAGCTGTTTTTT
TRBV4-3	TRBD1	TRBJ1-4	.	CASSQDHRTGVVFF	TGCGCCAGCAGCCAAGATCATAGGACAGGAGTTGTGTTTTTT
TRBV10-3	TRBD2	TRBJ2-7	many	CAISDGTSWGDEQYF	TGTGCCATCAGTGACGGGACTAGCTGGGGGGACGAGCAGTACTTC
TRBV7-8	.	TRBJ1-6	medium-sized	CASSLVENSPLHF	TGTGCCAGCAGCTTAGTAGAAAATTCACCCCTCCACTTT
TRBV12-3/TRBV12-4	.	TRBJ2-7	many	CASSLDRTKQYF	TGTGCCAGCAGTCTTGACAGGACCAAGCAGTACTTC
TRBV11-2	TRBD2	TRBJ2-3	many	CASSALHLRLAGYSTDTQYF	TGTGCCAGCAGCGCGCTCCATTTAAGACTAGCGGGATATAGCACAGATACGCAGTATTTT
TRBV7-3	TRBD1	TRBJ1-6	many	CASSYSSGTGYNSPLHF	TGTGCCAGCAGCTATTCCTCCGGGACAGGGTATAATTCACCCCTCCACTTT